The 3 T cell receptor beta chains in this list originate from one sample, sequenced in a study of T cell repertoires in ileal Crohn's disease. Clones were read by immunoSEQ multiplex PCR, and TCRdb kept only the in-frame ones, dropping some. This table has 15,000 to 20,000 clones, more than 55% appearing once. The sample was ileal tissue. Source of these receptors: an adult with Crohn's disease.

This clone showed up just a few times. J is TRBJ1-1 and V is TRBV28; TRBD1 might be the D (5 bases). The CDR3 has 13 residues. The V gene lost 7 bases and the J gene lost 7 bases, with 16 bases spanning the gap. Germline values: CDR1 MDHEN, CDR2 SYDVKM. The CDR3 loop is CASTDVGGSEAFF. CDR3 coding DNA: TGTGCCAGCACCGACGTGGGGGGAAGTGAAGCTTTCTTT.

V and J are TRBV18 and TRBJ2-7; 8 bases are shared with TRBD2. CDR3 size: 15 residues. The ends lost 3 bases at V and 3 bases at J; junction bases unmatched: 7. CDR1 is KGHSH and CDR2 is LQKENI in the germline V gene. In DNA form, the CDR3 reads TGTGCCAGCTCACCGTGGGCGGGAGGAAGCTACGAGCAGTACTTC. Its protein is CASSPWAGGSYEQYF.

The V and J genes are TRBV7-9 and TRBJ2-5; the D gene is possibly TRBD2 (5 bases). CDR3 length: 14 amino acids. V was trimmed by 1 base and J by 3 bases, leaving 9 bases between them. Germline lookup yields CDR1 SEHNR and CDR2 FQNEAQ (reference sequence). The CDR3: CASSLGTGEETQYF. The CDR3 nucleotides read TGTGCCAGCAGCTTAGGGACTGGGGAAGAGACCCAGTACTTC.